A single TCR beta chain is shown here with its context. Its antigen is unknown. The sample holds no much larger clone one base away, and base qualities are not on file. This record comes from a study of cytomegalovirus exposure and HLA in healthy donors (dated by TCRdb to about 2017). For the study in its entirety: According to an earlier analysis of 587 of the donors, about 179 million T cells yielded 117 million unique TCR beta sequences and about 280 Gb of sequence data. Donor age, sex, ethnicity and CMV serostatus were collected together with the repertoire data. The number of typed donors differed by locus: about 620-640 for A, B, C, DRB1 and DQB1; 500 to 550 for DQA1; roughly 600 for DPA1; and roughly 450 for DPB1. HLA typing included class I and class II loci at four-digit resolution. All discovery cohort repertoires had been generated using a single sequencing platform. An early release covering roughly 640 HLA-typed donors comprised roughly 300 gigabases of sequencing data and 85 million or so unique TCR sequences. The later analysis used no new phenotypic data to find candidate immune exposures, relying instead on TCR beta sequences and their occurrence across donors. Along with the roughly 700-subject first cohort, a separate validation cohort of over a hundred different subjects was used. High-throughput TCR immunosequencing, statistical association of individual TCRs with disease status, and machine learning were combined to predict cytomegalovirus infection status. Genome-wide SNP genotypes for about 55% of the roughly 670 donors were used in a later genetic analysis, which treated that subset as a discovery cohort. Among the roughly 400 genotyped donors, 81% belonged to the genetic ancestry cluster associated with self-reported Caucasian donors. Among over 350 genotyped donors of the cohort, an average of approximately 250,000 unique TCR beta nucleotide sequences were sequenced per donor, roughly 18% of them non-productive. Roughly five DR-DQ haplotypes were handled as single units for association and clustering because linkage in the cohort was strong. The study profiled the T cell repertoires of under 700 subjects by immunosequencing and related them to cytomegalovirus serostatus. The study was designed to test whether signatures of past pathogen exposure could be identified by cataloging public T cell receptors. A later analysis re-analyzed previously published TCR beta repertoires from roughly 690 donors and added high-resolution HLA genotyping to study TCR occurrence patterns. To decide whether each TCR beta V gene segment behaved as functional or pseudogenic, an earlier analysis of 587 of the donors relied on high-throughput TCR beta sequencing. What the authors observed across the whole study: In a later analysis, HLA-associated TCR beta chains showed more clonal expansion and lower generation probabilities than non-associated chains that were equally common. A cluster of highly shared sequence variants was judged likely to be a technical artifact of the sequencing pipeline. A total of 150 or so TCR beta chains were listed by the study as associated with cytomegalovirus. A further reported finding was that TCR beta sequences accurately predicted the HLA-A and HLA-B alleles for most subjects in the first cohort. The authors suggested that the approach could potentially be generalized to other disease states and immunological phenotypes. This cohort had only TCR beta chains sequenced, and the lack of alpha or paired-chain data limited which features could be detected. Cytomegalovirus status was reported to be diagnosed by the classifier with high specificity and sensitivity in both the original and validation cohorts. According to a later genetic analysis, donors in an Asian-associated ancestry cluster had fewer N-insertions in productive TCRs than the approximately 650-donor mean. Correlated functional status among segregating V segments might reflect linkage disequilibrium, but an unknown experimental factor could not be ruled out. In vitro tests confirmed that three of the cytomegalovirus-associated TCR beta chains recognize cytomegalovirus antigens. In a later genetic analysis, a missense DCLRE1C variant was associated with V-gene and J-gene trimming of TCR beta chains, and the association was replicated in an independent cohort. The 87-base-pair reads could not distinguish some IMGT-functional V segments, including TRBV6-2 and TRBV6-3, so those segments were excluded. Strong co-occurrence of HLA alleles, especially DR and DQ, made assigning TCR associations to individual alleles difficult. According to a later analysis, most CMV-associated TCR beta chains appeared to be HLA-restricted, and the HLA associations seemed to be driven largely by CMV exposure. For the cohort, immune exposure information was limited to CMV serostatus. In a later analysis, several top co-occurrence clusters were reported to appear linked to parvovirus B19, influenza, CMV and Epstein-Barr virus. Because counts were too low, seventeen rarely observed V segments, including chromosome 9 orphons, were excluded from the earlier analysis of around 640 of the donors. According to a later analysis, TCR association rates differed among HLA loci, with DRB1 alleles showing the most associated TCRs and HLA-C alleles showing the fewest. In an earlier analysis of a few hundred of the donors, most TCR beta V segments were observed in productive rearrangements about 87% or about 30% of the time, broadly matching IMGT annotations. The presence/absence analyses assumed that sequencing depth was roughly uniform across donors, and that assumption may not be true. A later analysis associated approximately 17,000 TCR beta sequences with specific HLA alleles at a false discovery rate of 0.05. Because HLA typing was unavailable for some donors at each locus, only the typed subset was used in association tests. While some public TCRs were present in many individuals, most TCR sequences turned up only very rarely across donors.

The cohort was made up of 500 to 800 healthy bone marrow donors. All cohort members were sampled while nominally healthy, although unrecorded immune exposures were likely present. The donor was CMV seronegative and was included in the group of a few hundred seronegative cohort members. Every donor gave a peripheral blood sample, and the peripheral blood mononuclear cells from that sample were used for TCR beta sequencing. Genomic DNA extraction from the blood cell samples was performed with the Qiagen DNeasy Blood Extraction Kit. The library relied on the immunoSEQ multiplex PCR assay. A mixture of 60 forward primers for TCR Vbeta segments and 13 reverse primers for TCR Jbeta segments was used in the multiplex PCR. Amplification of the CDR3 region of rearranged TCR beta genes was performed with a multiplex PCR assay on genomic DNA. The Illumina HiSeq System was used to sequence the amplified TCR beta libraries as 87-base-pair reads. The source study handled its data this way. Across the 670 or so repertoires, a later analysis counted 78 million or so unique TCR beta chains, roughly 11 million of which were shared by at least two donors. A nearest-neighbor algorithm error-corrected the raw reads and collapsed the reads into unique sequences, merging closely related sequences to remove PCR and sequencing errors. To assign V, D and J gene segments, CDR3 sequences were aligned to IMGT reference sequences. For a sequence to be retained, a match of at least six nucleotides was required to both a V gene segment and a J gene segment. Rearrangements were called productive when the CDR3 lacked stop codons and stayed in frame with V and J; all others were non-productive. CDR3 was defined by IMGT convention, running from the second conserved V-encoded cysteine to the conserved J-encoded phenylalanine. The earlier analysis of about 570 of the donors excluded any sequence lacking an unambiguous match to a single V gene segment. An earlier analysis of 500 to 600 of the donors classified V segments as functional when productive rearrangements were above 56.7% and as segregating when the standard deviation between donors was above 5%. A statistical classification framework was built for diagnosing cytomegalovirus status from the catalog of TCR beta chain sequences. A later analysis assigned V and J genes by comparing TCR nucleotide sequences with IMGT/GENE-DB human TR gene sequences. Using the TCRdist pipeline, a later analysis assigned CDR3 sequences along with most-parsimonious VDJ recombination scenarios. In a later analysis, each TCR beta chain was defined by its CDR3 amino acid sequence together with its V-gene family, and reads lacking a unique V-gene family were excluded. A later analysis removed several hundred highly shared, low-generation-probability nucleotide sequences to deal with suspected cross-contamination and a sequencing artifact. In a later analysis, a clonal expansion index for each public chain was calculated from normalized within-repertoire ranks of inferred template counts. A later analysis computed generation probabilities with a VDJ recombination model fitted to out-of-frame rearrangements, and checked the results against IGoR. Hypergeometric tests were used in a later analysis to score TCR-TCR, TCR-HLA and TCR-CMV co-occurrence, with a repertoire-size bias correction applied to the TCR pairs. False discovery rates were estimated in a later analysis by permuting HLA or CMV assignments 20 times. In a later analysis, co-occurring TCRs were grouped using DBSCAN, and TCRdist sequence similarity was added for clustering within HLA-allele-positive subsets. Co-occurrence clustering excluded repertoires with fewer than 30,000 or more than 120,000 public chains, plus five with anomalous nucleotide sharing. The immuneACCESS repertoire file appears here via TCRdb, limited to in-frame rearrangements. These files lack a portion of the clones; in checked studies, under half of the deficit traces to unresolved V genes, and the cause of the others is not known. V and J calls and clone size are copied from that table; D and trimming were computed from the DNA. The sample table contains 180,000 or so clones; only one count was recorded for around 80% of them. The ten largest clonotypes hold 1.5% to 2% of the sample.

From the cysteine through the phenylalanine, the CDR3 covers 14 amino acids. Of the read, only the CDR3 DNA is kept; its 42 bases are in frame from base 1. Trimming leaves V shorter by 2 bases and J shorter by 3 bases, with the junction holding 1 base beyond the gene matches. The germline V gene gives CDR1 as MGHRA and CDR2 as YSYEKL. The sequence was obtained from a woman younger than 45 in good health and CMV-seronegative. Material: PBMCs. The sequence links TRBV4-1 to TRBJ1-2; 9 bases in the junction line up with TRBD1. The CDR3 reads CASSQRQGDYGYTF. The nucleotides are TGCGCCAGCAGCCAACGACAGGGGGACTATGGCTACACCTTC.